The clone carrying this T cell receptor (beta chain) came up a few times. TCRdb re-derived calls from the 5' RACE reads in MiXCR, one entry per CDR3 protein. Among about 110,000 distinct CDR3 sequences listed, 18% were seen once. CDR3 length: 13 amino acids. The V gene end was trimmed by 3 bases and the J gene end by 10 bases; junction bases not matched to a gene: 8. From germline, CDR1 is SGHDN and CDR2 FVKESK. This entry comes from a study of T-cell memory formation after mild COVID-19. The V call is TRBV14, the J call TRBJ1-1; TRBD1 matches at 7 bases. Sequences were obtained from PBMCs or a T cell subset sorted from them (not recorded which). The source is a man between 18 and 29 years old who had mild COVID-19 (a few samples of this study predate the infection). Cell type and time point are not known. The CDR3 nucleotides read TGTGCCAGCAGCCACGGAACAGGGGCGGTAGCTTTCTTT. It yields the protein CASSHGTGAVAFF. The variable domain in full, with the rest retrieved from reference TRBV14 and TRBJ1-1, is EAGVTQFPSHSVIEKGQTVTLRCDPISGHDNLYWYRRVMGKEIKFLLHFVKESKQDESGMPNNRFLAERTGGTYSTLKVQPAELEDSGVYFCASSHGTGAVAFFGQGTRLTVV.